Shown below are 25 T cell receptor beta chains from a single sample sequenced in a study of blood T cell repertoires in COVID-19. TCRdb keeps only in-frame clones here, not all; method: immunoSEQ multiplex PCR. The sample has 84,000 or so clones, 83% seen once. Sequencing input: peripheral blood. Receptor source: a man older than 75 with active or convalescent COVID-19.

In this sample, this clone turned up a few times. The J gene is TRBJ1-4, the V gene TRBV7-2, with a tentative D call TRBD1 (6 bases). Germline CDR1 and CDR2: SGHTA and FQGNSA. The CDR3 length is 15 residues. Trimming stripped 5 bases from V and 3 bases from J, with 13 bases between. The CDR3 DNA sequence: TGTGCCAGCAGCCCCCAACAGGGCCCTAATGAAAAACTGTTTTTT. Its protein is CASSPQQGPNEKLFF. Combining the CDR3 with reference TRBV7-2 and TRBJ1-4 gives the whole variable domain GAGVSQSPSNKVTEKGKDVELRCDPISGHTALYWYRQSLGQGLEFLIYFQGNSAPDKSGLPSDRFSAERTGGSVSTLTIQRTQQEDSAVYLCASSPQQGPNEKLFFGSGTQLSVL.

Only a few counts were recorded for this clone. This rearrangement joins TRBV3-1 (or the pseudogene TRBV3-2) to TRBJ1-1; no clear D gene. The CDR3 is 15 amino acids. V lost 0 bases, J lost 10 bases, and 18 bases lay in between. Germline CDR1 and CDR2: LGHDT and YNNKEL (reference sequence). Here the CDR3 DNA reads TGTGCCAGCAGCCAAGAGGGAGGGAACCTCCAACGAGCTTTCTTT. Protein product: CASSQEGGNLQRAFF.

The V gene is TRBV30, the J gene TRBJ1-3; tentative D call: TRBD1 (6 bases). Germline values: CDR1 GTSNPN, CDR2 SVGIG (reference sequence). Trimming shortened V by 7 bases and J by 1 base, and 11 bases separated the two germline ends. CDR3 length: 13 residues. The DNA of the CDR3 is TGTGCCTCGCCACAGGGTTCTGGAAACACCATATATTTT. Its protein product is CASPQGSGNTIYF.

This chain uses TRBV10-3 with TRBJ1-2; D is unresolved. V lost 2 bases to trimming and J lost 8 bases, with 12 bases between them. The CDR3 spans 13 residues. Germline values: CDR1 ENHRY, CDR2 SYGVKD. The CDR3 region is CAISEGKGAGYTF. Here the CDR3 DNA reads TGTGCCATCAGTGAGGGTAAGGGAGCAGGCTACACCTTC.

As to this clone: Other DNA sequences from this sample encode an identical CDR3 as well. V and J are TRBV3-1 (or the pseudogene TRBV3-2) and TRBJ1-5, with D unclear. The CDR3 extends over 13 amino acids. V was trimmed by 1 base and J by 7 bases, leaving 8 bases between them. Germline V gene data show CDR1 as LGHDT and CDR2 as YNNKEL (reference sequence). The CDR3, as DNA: TGTGCCAGCAGCCAAGTGTCAGGCCAGCCCCAGCATTTT. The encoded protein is CASSQVSGQPQHF.

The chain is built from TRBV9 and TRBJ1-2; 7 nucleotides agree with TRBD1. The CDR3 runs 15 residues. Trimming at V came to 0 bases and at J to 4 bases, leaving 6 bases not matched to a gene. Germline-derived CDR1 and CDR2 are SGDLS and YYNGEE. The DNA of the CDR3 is TGTGCCAGCAGCGTAGGAACAGGGGAGAGCTATGGCTACACCTTC. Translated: CASSVGTGESYGYTF.

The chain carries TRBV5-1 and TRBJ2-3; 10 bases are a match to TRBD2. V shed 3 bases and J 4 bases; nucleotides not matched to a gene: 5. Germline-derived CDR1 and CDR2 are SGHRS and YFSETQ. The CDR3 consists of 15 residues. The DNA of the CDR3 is TGCGCCAGCAGCTATAGCGGGGGGCGGGCAGATACGCAGTATTTT. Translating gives CASSYSGGRADTQYF.

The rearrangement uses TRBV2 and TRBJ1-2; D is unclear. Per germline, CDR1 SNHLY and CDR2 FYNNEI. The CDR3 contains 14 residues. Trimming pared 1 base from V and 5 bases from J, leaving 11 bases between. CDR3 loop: CASSEGRRAYGYTF. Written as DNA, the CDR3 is TGTGCCAGCAGTGAAGGGCGGAGGGCGTATGGCTACACCTTC.

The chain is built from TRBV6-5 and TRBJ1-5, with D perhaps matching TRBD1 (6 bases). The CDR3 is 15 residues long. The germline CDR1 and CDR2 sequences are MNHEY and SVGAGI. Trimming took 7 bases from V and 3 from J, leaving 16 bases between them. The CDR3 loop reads CASNPGGANNQPQHF. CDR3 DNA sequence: TGTGCCAGCAACCCGGGGGGGGCTAACAATCAGCCCCAGCATTTT.

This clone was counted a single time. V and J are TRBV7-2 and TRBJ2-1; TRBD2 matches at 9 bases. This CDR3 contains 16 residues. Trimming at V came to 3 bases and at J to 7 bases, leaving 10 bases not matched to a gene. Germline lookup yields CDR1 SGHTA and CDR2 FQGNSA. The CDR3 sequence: CASSLTSGAPTNEQFF. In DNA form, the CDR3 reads TGTGCCAGCAGCTTGACTAGCGGTGCCCCTACAAATGAGCAGTTCTTC.

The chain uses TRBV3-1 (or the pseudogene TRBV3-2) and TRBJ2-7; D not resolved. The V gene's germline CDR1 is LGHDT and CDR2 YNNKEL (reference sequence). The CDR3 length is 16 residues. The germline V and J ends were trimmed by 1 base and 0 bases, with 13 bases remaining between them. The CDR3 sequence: CASSQATQVYSYEQYF. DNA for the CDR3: TGTGCCAGCAGCCAAGCCACCCAAGTCTACTCCTACGAGCAGTACTTC.

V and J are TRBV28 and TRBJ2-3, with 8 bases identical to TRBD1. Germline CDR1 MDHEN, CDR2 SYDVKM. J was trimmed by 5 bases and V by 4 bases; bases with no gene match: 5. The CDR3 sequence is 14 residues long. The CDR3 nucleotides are TGTGCCAGCAGTTCGACAGGGGCAATAGATACGCAGTATTTT. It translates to CASSSTGAIDTQYF.

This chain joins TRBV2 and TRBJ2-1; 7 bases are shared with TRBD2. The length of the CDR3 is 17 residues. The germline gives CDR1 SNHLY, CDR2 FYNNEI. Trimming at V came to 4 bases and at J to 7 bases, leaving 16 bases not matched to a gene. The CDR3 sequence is CASSGRGAGLVRNEQFF. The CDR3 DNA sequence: TGTGCCAGCAGTGGGCGAGGAGCGGGGTTAGTAAGGAATGAGCAGTTCTTC.

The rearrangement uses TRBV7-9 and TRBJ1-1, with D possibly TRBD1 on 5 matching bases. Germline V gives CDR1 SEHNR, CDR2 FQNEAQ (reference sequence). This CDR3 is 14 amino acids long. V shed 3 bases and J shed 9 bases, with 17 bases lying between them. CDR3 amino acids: CASSFFQVAGKAFF. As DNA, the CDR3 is TGTGCCAGCAGCTTTTTTCAGGTTGCAGGGAAAGCTTTCTTT.

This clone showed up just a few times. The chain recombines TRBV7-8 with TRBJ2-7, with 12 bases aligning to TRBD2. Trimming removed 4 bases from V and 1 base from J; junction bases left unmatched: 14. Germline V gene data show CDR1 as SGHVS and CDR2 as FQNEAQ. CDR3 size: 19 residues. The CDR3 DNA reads TGTGCCAGCAGCTCCGGACTAGCGGGACGAATCGTGTGGTCCTACGAGCAGTACTTC. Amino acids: CASSSGLAGRIVWSYEQYF.

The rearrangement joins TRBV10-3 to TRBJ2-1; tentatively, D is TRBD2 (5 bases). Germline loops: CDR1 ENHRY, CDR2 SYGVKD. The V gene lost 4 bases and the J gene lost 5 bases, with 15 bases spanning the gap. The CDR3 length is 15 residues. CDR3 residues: CAISVARGSDNEQFF. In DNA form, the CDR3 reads TGTGCCATCAGTGTAGCCCGGGGAAGCGACAATGAGCAGTTCTTC.

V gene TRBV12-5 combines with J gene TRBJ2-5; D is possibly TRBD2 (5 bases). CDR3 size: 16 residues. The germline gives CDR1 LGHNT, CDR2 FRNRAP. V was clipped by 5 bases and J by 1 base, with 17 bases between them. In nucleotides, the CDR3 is TGTGCTAGTGGTGTTCGAAGGGCTAGCCTCCAAGAGACCCAGTACTTC. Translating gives CASGVRRASLQETQYF.

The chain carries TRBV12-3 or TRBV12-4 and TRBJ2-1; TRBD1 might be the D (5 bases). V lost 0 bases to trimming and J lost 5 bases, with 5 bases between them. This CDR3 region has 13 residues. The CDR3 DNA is TGTGCCAGCAGTTTAGCGACAGACAATGAGCAGTTCTTC. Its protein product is CASSLATDNEQFF.

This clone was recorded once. DNA of the CDR3: TGTGCCAGTAGTCCAGAGGCGGATCGTTGGGGCTACACCTTC. Protein: CASSPEADRWGYTF. The gene calls are TRBV19 and TRBJ1-2; no reliable D call. Trimming took 5 bases from V and 8 from J, leaving 18 bases between them. The CDR3 totals 14 residues. Per the germline V gene, CDR1 is LNHDA and CDR2 is SQIVND (reference sequence).

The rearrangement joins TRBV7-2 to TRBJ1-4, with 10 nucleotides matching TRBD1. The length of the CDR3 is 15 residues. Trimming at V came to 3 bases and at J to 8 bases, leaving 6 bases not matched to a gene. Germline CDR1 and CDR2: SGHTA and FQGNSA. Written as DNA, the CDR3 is TGTGCCAGCAGCTTGACAGGGGGCGCAGGGGAAAAACTGTTTTTT. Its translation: CASSLTGGAGEKLFF.

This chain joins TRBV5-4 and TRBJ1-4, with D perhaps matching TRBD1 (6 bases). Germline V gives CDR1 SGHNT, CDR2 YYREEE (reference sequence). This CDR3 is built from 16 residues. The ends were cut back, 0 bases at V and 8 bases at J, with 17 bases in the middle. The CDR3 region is CASSLASRGRGEKLFF. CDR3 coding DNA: TGTGCCAGCAGCTTGGCGAGCAGGGGCCGAGGAGAAAAACTGTTTTTT.

The CDR3 DNA reads TGCGCCAGCAGCCCATTCCGCCAGTATGGCTACACCTTC. This translates into CASSPFRQYGYTF. This chain connects TRBV5-1 to TRBJ1-2; no clear D. The CDR3 has 13 amino acids. CDR1 is SGHRS and CDR2 is YFSETQ in the germline V gene. V was trimmed by 4 bases and J by 5 bases, leaving 12 bases between them.

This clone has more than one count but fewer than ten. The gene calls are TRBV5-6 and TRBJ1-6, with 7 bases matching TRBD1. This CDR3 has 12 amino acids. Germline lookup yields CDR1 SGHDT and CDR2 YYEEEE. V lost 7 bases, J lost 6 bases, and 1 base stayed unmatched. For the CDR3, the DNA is TGTGCCAGCGGACAGGCTAATTCACCCCTCCACTTT. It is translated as CASGQANSPLHF.

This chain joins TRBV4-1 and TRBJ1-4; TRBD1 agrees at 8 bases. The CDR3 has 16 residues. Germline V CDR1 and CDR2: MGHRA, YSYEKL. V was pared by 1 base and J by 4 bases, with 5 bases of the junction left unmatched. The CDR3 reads CASSQGRQGLNEKLFF. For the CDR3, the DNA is TGCGCCAGCAGCCAAGGGAGACAGGGGCTTAATGAAAAACTGTTTTTT.

The CDR3, as DNA: TGTGCCAGCAGATCTAGCGGGAGGGCCGACGAGCAGTACTTC. Its protein product is CASRSSGRADEQYF. V gene TRBV6-6 combines with J gene TRBJ2-7; 12 nucleotides match TRBD2. Unmatched junction bases numbered 5, after V lost 6 bases and J lost 5 bases. The germline gives CDR1 MNHNY, CDR2 SVGAGI (reference sequence). The CDR3 runs 14 residues.